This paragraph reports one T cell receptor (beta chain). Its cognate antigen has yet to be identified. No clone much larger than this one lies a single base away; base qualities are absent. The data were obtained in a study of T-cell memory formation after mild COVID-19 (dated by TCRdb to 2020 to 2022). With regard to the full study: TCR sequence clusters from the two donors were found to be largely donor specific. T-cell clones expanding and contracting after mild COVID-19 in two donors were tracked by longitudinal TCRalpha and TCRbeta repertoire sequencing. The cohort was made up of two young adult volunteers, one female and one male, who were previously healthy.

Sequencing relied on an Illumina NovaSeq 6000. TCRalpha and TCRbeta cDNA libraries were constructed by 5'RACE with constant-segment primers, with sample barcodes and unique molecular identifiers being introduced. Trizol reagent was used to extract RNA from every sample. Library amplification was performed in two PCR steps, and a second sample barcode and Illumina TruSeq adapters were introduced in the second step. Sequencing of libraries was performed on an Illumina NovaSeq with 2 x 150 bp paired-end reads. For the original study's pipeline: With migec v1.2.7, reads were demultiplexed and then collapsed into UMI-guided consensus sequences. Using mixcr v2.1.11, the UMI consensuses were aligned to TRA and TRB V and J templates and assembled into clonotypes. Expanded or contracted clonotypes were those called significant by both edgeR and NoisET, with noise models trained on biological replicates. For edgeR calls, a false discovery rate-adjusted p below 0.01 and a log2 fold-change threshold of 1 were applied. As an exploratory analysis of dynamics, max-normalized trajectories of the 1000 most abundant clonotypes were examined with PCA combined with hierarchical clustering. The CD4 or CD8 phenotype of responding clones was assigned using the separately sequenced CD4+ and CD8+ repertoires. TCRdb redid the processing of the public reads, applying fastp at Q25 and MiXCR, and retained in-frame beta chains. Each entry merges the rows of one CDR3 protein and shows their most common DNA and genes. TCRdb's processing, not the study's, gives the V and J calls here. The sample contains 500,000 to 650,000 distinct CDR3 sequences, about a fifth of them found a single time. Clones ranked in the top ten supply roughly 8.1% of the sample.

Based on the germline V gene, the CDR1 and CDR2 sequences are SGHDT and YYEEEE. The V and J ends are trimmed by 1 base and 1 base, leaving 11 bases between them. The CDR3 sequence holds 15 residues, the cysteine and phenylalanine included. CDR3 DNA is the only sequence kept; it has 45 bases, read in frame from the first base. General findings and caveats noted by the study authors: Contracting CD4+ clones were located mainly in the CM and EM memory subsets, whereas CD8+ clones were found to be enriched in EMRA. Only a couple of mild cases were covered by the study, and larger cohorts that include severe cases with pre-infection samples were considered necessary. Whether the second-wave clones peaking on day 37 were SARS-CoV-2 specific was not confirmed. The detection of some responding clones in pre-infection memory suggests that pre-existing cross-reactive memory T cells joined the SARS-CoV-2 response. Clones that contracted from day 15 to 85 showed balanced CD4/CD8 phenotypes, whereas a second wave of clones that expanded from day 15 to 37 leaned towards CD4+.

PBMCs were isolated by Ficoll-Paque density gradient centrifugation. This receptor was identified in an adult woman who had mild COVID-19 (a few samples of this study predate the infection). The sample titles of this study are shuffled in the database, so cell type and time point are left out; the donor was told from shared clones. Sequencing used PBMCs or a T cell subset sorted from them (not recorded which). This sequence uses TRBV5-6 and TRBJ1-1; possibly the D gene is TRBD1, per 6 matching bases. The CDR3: CASSLKTGSNTEAFF. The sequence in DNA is TGTGCCAGCAGCTTGAAAACAGGGTCGAACACTGAAGCTTTCTTT.